A single sample is the source of the 4 T cell receptor beta chains below, sequenced in a study of blood T cell repertoires in COVID-19. Sequenced by immunoSEQ multiplex PCR; TCRdb stores in-frame clones only, minus some. The repertoire includes roughly 80,000 clones, about four fifths of them detected once, and 3.5% sits in the top ten. Sequencing used peripheral blood. Source of these receptors: a man aged 45 to 65 with acute or convalescent COVID-19.

J is TRBJ2-2 and V is TRBV7-2; the D gene is possibly TRBD1 (5 bases). This CDR3 comprises 15 residues. The V and J ends lost 2 bases and 4 bases respectively, with 11 bases between them. CDR1 and CDR2 from the germline V gene are SGHTA and FQGNSA. As DNA, the CDR3 is TGTGCCAGCAGCTTAAGGGGCGACATCACCGGGGAGCTGTTTTTT. As protein: CASSLRGDITGELFF.

The gene calls are TRBV18 and TRBJ1-6; maybe TRBD1 (5 bases). CDR1 and CDR2 (germline): KGHSH, LQKENI. CDR3 size: 15 residues. Trimming removed 2 bases from V and 8 bases from J, with 13 bases in between. The CDR3 bases are TGTGCCAGCTCACCAGGCGCCGGGGGTCATTCACCCCTCCACTTT. Protein sequence: CASSPGAGGHSPLHF.

The chain carries TRBV6-5 and TRBJ1-2; 9 nucleotides align to TRBD1. CDR1 is MNHEY and CDR2 is SVGAGI in the germline V gene. The CDR3 contains 14 residues. V lost 6 bases, J lost 7 bases, and 9 bases stayed unmatched. The CDR3 nucleotides read TGTGCCAGCAGACCACAGGGGGCTTTGTCTGGCTACACCTTC. This gives the protein CASRPQGALSGYTF.

The genes are TRBV6-1 and TRBJ2-3, with 14 bases identical to TRBD2. The CDR3 runs to 18 residues. J lost 3 bases, V lost 2 bases, and 7 bases had no gene match. The germline CDR1 and CDR2 sequences are MNHNS and SASEGT. The CDR3 here is CASSESAGTSGGTDTQYF. For the CDR3, the DNA is TGTGCCAGCAGTGAATCCGCCGGGACTAGCGGGGGAACAGATACGCAGTATTTT.